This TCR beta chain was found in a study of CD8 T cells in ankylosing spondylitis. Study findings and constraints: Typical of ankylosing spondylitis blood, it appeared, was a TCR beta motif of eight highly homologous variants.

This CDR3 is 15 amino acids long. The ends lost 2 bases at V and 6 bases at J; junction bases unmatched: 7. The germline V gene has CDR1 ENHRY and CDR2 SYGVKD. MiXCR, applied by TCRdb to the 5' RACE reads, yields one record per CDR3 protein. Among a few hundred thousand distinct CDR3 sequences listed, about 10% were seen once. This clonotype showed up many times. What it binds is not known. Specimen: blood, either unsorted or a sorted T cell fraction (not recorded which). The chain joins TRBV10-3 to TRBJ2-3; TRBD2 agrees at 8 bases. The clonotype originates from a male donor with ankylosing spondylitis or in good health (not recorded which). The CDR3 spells CAISEPGGEVDTQYF. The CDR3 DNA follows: TGTGCCATCAGTGAGCCGGGAGGGGAGGTGGATACGCAGTATTTT.